This T cell receptor (beta chain) stems from a study of CD8+CD57+ T cells in acquired aplastic anemia. Study summary: On average, sorted CD4+ and CD8+ cells gave 3.2 ug of DNA. Notes on the study in general: Sharing between patients and controls was observed for over 25 CD8+ CDR3 sequences. Patients versus controls showed no significant CD8+ Simpson's diversity difference.

By flow cytometry, patients selected for sequencing had shown an expansion of CD8+CD57+ cells. When blood sampling took place, the patients had received no therapy. With regard to this clonotype: The antigen remains unidentified.

Germline loops: CDR1 WNHNN, CDR2 SYGVQD (reference sequence). The CDR3 contains 15 residues. V was clipped by 8 bases and J by 2 bases, with 16 bases between them. TCR beta VDJ and CDR3 profiling used genomic DNA as template. TCRdb re-called the reads with MiXCR, one entry per CDR3 protein. This table has about 95,000 distinct CDR3 sequences, roughly 70% appearing once. The V call is TRBV10-1, the J call TRBJ2-1; D is undetermined. Material: sorted CD4+, CD8+, or CD8+CD57+ T cells (not recorded which) from PBMCs. The sequence was collected from a human donor with aplastic anemia. CDR3: CASAAKTVTYNEQFF. For the CDR3, the DNA is TGCGCCAGCGCGGCCAAAACGGTAACCTACAATGAGCAGTTCTTC.